The 23 T cell receptor beta chains below all came from one sample that was sequenced in a study of a mutant IDH1 vaccine in newly diagnosed glioma. Repertoires were generated with immunoSEQ multiplex PCR, while TCRdb's copy carries only in-frame clones and drops some. The sample has 50,000 or so clones, just under 80% seen once. Specified time point: week 5, during vaccination. Vaccine doses each comprised 300 ug of mutant IDH1 20-mer peptide, with topical imiquimod. These TCRs are of unknown antigen specificity. The starting material was PBMCs, obtained from a glioma patient whose treatment included an IDH1 peptide vaccine. The receptors here all came from a woman aged 35 to 49 with glioma.

This chain joins TRBV18 and TRBJ1-1, with unresolved D. The CDR3 sequence is 14 residues long. The V gene's germline CDR1 is KGHSH and CDR2 LQKENI. The V end lost 0 bases, the J end lost 4 bases, and 9 bases lay between the germline ends. CDR3 loop: CASSPPTLGTEAFF. In DNA, the CDR3 is TGTGCCAGCTCACCACCTACCTTGGGCACTGAAGCTTTCTTT.

The chain is built from TRBV15 and TRBJ2-1; tentative D call: TRBD1 (6 bases). Per the germline V gene, CDR1 is LNHNV and CDR2 is YYDKDF (reference sequence). V was trimmed by 0 bases and J by 10 bases, leaving 10 bases between them. The CDR3 length is 13 residues. CDR3 sequence reads: CATSRDDGQEQFF. The CDR3 nucleotides are TGTGCCACCAGCAGAGATGATGGACAGGAGCAGTTCTTC. Combining the CDR3 with reference TRBV15 and TRBJ2-1 gives the whole variable domain DAMVIQNPRYQVTQFGKPVTLSCSQTLNHNVMYWYQQKSSQAPKLLFHYYDKDFNNEADTPDNFQSRRPNTSFCFLDIRSPGLGDTAMYLCATSRDDGQEQFFGPGTRLTVL.

The rearrangement joins TRBV5-1 to TRBJ2-3, with 10 bases fitting TRBD2. CDR1 SGHRS and CDR2 YFSETQ come from the germline V gene. Trimming cost V 0 bases and J 9 bases; bases outside gene matches: 4. This CDR3 comprises 14 residues. CDR3 protein: CASSLDGLAETQYF. Written as DNA, the CDR3 is TGCGCCAGCAGCTTGGACGGACTAGCGGAAACGCAGTATTTT.

J is TRBJ1-1 and V is TRBV11-2; D not certain. V was trimmed by 2 bases and J by 0 bases, leaving 4 bases between them. The CDR3 length is 13 residues. Looked up from germline, CDR1 is SGHAT and CDR2 is FQNNGV. For the CDR3, the DNA is TGTGCCAGCAGCTTAAGACTGAACACTGAAGCTTTCTTT. This sequence encodes CASSLRLNTEAFF.

V usage is TRBV7-2 and J usage is TRBJ2-5, with TRBD1 as a possible D gene (7 bases). The V end was cut by 0 bases, the J end by 6 bases, with 11 bases between. The CDR3 is 14 residues long. CDR1 and CDR2 (germline): SGHTA, FQGNSA. Here the CDR3 reads CASSLAGGGKTQYF. The DNA for the CDR3 is TGTGCCAGCAGCTTAGCAGGGGGCGGGAAGACCCAGTACTTC. Filled out from reference TRBV7-2 and TRBJ2-5, the complete variable domain reads GAGVSQSPSNKVTEKGKDVELRCDPISGHTALYWYRQSLGQGLEFLIYFQGNSAPDKSGLPSDRFSAERTGGSVSTLTIQRTQQEDSAVYLCASSLAGGGKTQYFGPGTRLLVL.

CDR3 sequence (DNA): TGTGCCTGGAGCCGGGGGACAATGGATTCACCCCTCCACTTT. Translating gives CAWSRGTMDSPLHF. V is TRBV30 and J is TRBJ1-6, with a possible D match to TRBD1 (6 bases). Trimming took 3 bases from V and 8 from J, leaving 14 bases between them. Germline-derived CDR1 and CDR2 are GTSNPN and SVGIG (reference sequence). The CDR3 runs to 14 residues. The full variable domain, completed using reference TRBV30 and TRBJ1-6, is SQTIHQWPATLVQPVGSPLSLECTVEGTSNPNLYWYRQAAGRGLQLLFYSVGIGQISSEVPQNLSASRPQDRQFILSSKKLLLSDSGFYLCAWSRGTMDSPLHFGNGTRLTVT.

The CDR3 DNA follows: TGTGCCAGCAAGAGGTCCAGGGACTCCTACAATGAGCAGTTCTTC. It yields the protein CASKRSRDSYNEQFF. The gene calls are TRBV7-2 and TRBJ2-1, with D possibly matching TRBD1 (5 bases). Germline CDR1 SGHTA, CDR2 FQGNSA. Deletions cut 7 bases from V and 0 bases from J, with 13 bases between. CDR3 size: 15 residues.

This sequence joins TRBV5-1 and TRBJ1-4; 7 bases are a match to TRBD1. V was clipped by 0 bases and J by 6 bases; unmatched bases: 8. Germline CDR1 reads SGHRS; CDR2 reads YFSETQ. The CDR3 sequence is 16 residues long. The CDR3: CASSLALGTVYEKLFF. The CDR3 nucleotides are TGCGCCAGCAGCTTGGCCCTGGGGACAGTATATGAAAAACTGTTTTTT.

The chain carries TRBV20-1 and TRBJ1-5, with 9 bases that match TRBD1. Germline CDR1 reads DFQATT; CDR2 reads SNEGSKA (reference sequence). The CDR3 runs to 11 residues. The ends lost 5 bases at V and 7 bases at J; junction bases unmatched: 0. The CDR3 nucleotides read TGCAGTGCTGGACAGGGGCAGCCCCAGCATTTT. Translating it yields CSAGQGQPQHF.

The chain joins TRBV7-9 to TRBJ1-5, with 7 positions matching TRBD1. Trimming at V came to 4 bases and at J to 6 bases, leaving 9 bases not matched to a gene. CDR1 SEHNR and CDR2 FQNEAQ come from the germline V gene (reference sequence). The CDR3 sequence is 15 residues long. The DNA for the CDR3 is TGTGCCAGCAGCTCCTCCGACAGGGAAGGTCAGCCCCAGCATTTT. It specifies CASSSSDREGQPQHF. The full variable domain, completed using reference TRBV7-9 and TRBJ1-5, is DTGVSQNPRHKITKRGQNVTFRCDPISEHNRLYWYRQTLGQGPEFLTYFQNEAQLEKSRLLSDRFSAERPKGSFSTLEIQRTEQGDSAMYLCASSSSDREGQPQHFGDGTRLSIL.

This chain links TRBV2 with TRBJ2-3; a possible D gene is TRBD2 (5 bases). CDR3 length: 15 residues. The ends were cut back, 10 bases at V and 2 bases at J, with 19 bases in the middle. Germline V gene data show CDR1 as SNHLY and CDR2 as FYNNEI. The CDR3 DNA reads as TGTGCCATTCTTCCAGAGGGAGTATTCACAGATACGCAGTATTTT. Protein product: CAILPEGVFTDTQYF.

The table lists this clone with a count of one. The rearrangement links TRBV14 to TRBJ2-5, with D possibly TRBD1 on 5 matching bases. The CDR3 loop spans 14 amino acids. Germline V lookup: CDR1 SGHDN, CDR2 FVKESK. V was clipped by 4 bases and J by 1 base, with 10 bases between them. CDR3 protein: CASSPRQLQETQYF. Written as DNA, the CDR3 is TGTGCCAGCAGCCCCCGACAGCTCCAAGAGACCCAGTACTTC.

The chain has TRBV9 and TRBJ1-2; no reliable D call. The germline V gene has CDR1 SGDLS and CDR2 YYNGEE. The CDR3 totals 13 residues. V lost 3 bases and J 2 bases, leaving 8 bases between the germline ends. The CDR3 nucleotides read TGTGCCAGCAGCGCCAACGGGAACTATGGCTACACCTTC. Its translation is CASSANGNYGYTF.

This clone has only a few counts. The chain has TRBV30 and TRBJ1-2; TRBD1 matches 11 bases. The CDR3 loop spans 12 amino acids. CDR1 and CDR2 from the germline V gene are GTSNPN and SVGIG (reference sequence). J was trimmed by 10 bases and V by 1 base; bases with no gene match: 2. The CDR3 is CAWSAGQGAYTF. In DNA form, the CDR3 reads TGTGCCTGGAGTGCCGGACAGGGGGCCTACACCTTC.

This chain links TRBV29-1 with TRBJ1-2, with D perhaps TRBD1 (5 bases). This CDR3 is 13 amino acids long. Per the germline V gene, CDR1 is SQVTM and CDR2 is ANQGSEA. V was cut by 6 bases and J by 3 bases, with 14 bases left in between. DNA of the CDR3: TGCAGCGTCCATCTTCGGGGGGACTATGGCTACACCTTC. This codes for CSVHLRGDYGYTF.

The chain links TRBV19 to TRBJ1-2; D might be TRBD1 (6 bases). The V and J ends lost 10 bases and 0 bases respectively, with 15 bases between them. This CDR3 spans 14 amino acids. The germline V gene has CDR1 LNHDA and CDR2 SQIVND (reference sequence). The CDR3 DNA reads TGTGCCACCCGAGCGACAGGCCCTAACTATGGCTACACCTTC. Residues: CATRATGPNYGYTF.

The chain recombines TRBV7-2 with TRBJ2-7; 10 bases agree with TRBD1. CDR1 and CDR2 from the germline V gene are SGHTA and FQGNSA. The trim removed 5 bases at V and 5 bases at J, leaving 12 bases unmatched. The CDR3 sequence is 16 residues long. CDR3 region: CASSTDRQGAFHEQYF. The CDR3 nucleotides read TGTGCCAGCAGCACCGACCGACAGGGGGCCTTCCACGAGCAGTACTTC.

V is TRBV2 and J is TRBJ1-4; D gene uncertain. The germline V gene encodes CDR1 SNHLY and CDR2 FYNNEI. V was clipped by 9 bases and J by 0 bases, with 5 bases between them. The CDR3 totals 12 residues. The CDR3 DNA reads as TGTGCCAGAGGTTCAACTAATGAAAAACTGTTTTTT. Protein: CARGSTNEKLFF.

This chain joins TRBV7-6 and TRBJ2-1, with D uncertain. Deletions cut 2 bases from V and 8 bases from J, with 13 bases between. The length of the CDR3 is 14 residues. Germline assignment: CDR1 SGHVS and CDR2 FNYEAQ. CDR3 protein: CASSLMGSVDEQFF. DNA of the CDR3: TGTGCCAGCAGCTTAATGGGTTCGGTCGATGAGCAGTTCTTC.

The chain employs TRBV19 and TRBJ1-2; TRBD1 matches 9 bases. Trimming removed 8 bases from V and 8 bases from J; junction bases left unmatched: 12. The length of the CDR3 is 14 residues. From germline, CDR1 is LNHDA and CDR2 SQIVND (reference sequence). DNA of the CDR3: TGTGCCAGTCGGGACAGGGCGGGTGGGGACGGCTACACCTTC. Its protein is CASRDRAGGDGYTF.

The J gene is TRBJ1-4, the V gene TRBV27; the D is unclear. Trimming shortened V by 6 bases and J by 7 bases, and 12 bases separated the two germline ends. The CDR3 is made up of 13 amino acids. Germline V gene lookup returns CDR1 MNHEY and CDR2 SMNVEV (reference sequence). The CDR3 DNA reads TGTGCCAGCAGCCGGGTGTGGGCTGAAAAACTGTTTTTT. As protein: CASSRVWAEKLFF.

V and J are TRBV11-2 and TRBJ1-6; a weak D match, TRBD1 (6 bases). V lost 1 base and J lost 9, with 16 bases in between. CDR1 and CDR2 (germline): SGHAT, FQNNGV. The CDR3 runs to 16 residues. In nucleotides, the CDR3 is TGTGCCAGCAGCTTAGGCCGGGGGGCATTAGGTTCACCCCTCCACTTT. This translates into CASSLGRGALGSPLHF.

V gene TRBV5-1 combines with J gene TRBJ1-2, with a tentative D call TRBD1 (5 bases). Germline CDR1 and CDR2: SGHRS and YFSETQ. This CDR3 has 13 residues. The V end was cut by 3 bases, the J end by 6 bases, with 12 bases between. In DNA, the CDR3 is TGCGCCAGCAGCTCCTGGAGAGGGGATGGCTACACCTTC. Its translation: CASSSWRGDGYTF.